The present TCR beta chain was sequenced within a study of OX40 agonist ivuxolimab in advanced cancers. Study-wide context: Ivuxolimab, which is an agonistic anti-OX40 (CD134) antibody, was administered to the patients. The patients received ivuxolimab by intravenous route every 2 weeks at 0.01 to 10 mg/kg. Those enrolled were approximately 83% male, with a mean age of about 66 years and ages from 23 to 79. Study observations and caveats: Some patients who did not respond also had low normalized T-cell clonal expansion.

Trimming took 4 bases from V and 2 from J; bases not matched to a gene: 11. The CDR3 is 18 amino acids. The germline V gene encodes CDR1 LNHDA and CDR2 SQIVND (reference sequence). Comments on this clone: Its cognate antigen is unknown.

Repertoires were generated with immunoSEQ multiplex PCR, while TCRdb's copy carries only in-frame clones and drops some. Of 50,000 to 60,000 clones in the sample, approximately 87% were seen once. The TCR originated in an adult with an advanced solid tumor such as melanoma, head and neck, liver or kidney cancer. V is TRBV19 and J is TRBJ1-5; 10 bases line up with TRBD1. Material: CD4+ or CD8+ T cells sorted from blood, obtained in a trial of the OX40 agonist ivuxolimab. The CDR3 is CASSKGQGVSHGNQPQHF. The CDR3 DNA reads as TGTGCCAGTAGTAAAGGACAGGGGGTGTCCCATGGCAATCAGCCCCAGCATTTT. The full variable domain, its missing parts supplied by reference TRBV19 and TRBJ1-5, is DGGITQSPKYLFRKEGQNVTLSCEQNLNHDAMYWYRQDPGQGLRLIYYSQIVNDFQKGDIAEGYSVSREKKESFPLTVTSAQKNPTAFYLCASSKGQGVSHGNQPQHFGDGTRLSIL.